This entry lists 20 T cell receptor beta chains sequenced from one sample in a study of blood T cell repertoires in COVID-19. Measured with immunoSEQ multiplex PCR; TCRdb has only the in-frame clones, and not every one. The sample consists of 240,000 or so clones, approximately 83% of them appearing once. The sample consisted of PBMCs or T cells enriched from blood (not recorded which). The receptors come from a woman between 40 and 50 years old with acute COVID-19.

The CDR3 here is CASSQTYEFTGELFF. The CDR3 nucleotides read TGTGCCAGCAGCCAAACTTACGAGTTCACCGGGGAGCTGTTTTTT. The rearrangement joins TRBV5-4 to TRBJ2-2, with no clear D. CDR1 is SGHNT, CDR2 YYREEE, per germline (reference sequence). V lost 4 bases and J lost 4, with 14 bases in between. This CDR3 region has 15 residues.

The chain combines TRBV4-1 with TRBJ2-2; D is unclear. CDR1 is MGHRA, CDR2 YSYEKL, per germline. Trimming took 4 bases from V and 5 from J, leaving 11 bases between them. This CDR3 has 14 residues. The CDR3 region has the DNA TGCGCCAGCAGCCCCTTTCAGGCGACCGGGGAGCTGTTTTTT. Translated, it gives CASSPFQATGELFF.

This clone has just one count. The genes are TRBV4-1 and TRBJ2-1; D may be TRBD1 (6 bases). The CDR3 has 15 residues. The V end lost 2 bases, the J end lost 5 bases, and 13 bases lay between the germline ends. Germline V CDR1 and CDR2: MGHRA, YSYEKL. The CDR3 here is CASSQNTGNDNEQFF. The CDR3 DNA sequence: TGCGCCAGCAGCCAAAACACAGGGAACGACAATGAGCAGTTCTTC.

This chain uses TRBV11-3 with TRBJ2-1; 9 positions agree with TRBD2. The CDR3 is 15 residues long. V lost 6 bases and J lost 1; bases outside the gene matches: 4. Germline V gives CDR1 SGHNT, CDR2 YENEEA. CDR3 nucleotide sequence: TGTGCCAGCAGACATAGCGGGAGATCCTACAATGAGCAGTTCTTC. Amino acid sequence: CASRHSGRSYNEQFF.

This clone came up a few times. The chain recombines TRBV23-1 with TRBJ1-2; D is possibly TRBD1 (5 bases). TRBV23-1 is annotated as an ORF whose role is uncertain. Trimming removed 8 bases at V and 4 bases at J, with 17 bases between. CDR3 length equals 14 residues. Here the CDR3 DNA reads TGCGCCAGCCTTGGGCGAGACAGTGCCTATGGCTACACCTTC. Protein: CASLGRDSAYGYTF.

The J gene is TRBJ1-3, the V gene TRBV25-1; the D gene is possibly TRBD1 (6 bases). Trimming pared 2 bases from V and 0 bases from J, leaving 17 bases between. The germline V gene has CDR1 MGHDK and CDR2 SYGVNS. CDR3 length: 18 residues. The CDR3 here is CASSENLQGPISGNTIYF. In DNA, the CDR3 is TGTGCCAGCAGTGAAAACCTACAGGGTCCCATCTCTGGAAACACCATATATTTT.

The chain is built from TRBV27 and TRBJ1-6; D unclear. CDR3 length: 16 amino acids. The V end was cut by 1 base, the J end by 5 bases, with 12 bases between. The germline V gene has CDR1 MNHEY and CDR2 SMNVEV (reference sequence). Written as DNA, the CDR3 is TGTGCCAGCAGTTTATGGTTGGGAGAGAATAATTCACCCCTCCACTTT. Translation: CASSLWLGENNSPLHF.

The chain carries TRBV7-6 and TRBJ2-1; 10 nucleotides agree with TRBD2. The CDR3 consists of 16 residues. The germline gives CDR1 SGHVS, CDR2 FNYEAQ. V trimming: 1 base; J trimming: 3 bases; junction bases outside the gene matches: 3. The CDR3 coding sequence is TGTGCCAGCAGCTTAGGGGCTAGCGGGAGCTACAATGAGCAGTTCTTC. Translated: CASSLGASGSYNEQFF. The whole variable domain, filled in from reference TRBV7-6 and TRBJ2-1, reads GAGVSQSPRYKVTKRGQDVALRCDPISGHVSLYWYRQALGQGPEFLTYFNYEAQQDKSGLPNDRFSAERPEGSISTLTIQRTEQRDSAMYRCASSLGASGSYNEQFFGPGTRLTVL.

The chain has TRBV6-5 and TRBJ2-7; tentatively, D is TRBD1 (6 bases). Germline loops: CDR1 MNHEY, CDR2 SVGAGI. The CDR3 covers 13 residues. The V gene lost 3 bases and the J gene lost 2 bases, with 8 bases spanning the gap. The CDR3 nucleotides are TGTGCCAGCAGTTATCCAGGGGCCTACGAGCAGTACTTC. This translates into CASSYPGAYEQYF.

The chain employs TRBV28 and TRBJ1-1; D perhaps matches TRBD1 (6 bases). Germline V lookup: CDR1 MDHEN, CDR2 SYDVKM. The V end lost 7 bases, the J end lost 1 base, and 10 bases lay between the germline ends. The CDR3 extends over 13 amino acids. CDR3 amino acids: CASKTGQNTEAFF. In DNA, the CDR3 is TGTGCCAGCAAGACAGGACAGAACACTGAAGCTTTCTTT.

The chain carries TRBV6-5 and TRBJ2-4; 7 bases match TRBD1. V shed 7 bases, J shed 0 bases, and the junction held 6 bases outside the gene matches. The CDR3 totals 15 residues. Germline V gene data show CDR1 as MNHEY and CDR2 as SVGAGI. DNA for the CDR3: TGTGCCAGCACGGACAGGTTTGAAGCCAAAAACATTCAGTACTTC. It is translated as CASTDRFEAKNIQYF.

The chain couples TRBV18 to TRBJ2-1; 9 bases match TRBD2. With 3 bases clipped from V and 2 bases from J, the junction kept 11 bases outside the gene matches. The germline CDR1 and CDR2 sequences are KGHSH and LQKENI. This CDR3 spans 18 amino acids. Written as DNA, the CDR3 is TGTGCCAGCTCACCTTTCAATAGCGGGAGTGTAACCTACAATGAGCAGTTCTTC. It encodes CASSPFNSGSVTYNEQFF.

The J gene is TRBJ1-2, the V gene TRBV3-1 (or the pseudogene TRBV3-2); D ambiguous. Germline V gene sequence: CDR1 LGHDT, CDR2 YNNKEL (reference sequence). V was cut by 2 bases and J by 5 bases, with 9 bases left in between. This CDR3 region has 13 residues. The CDR3 DNA is TGTGCCAGCAGCCAACCGGGTTTGTATGGCTACACCTTC. Its protein is CASSQPGLYGYTF.

The chain carries TRBV5-6 and TRBJ2-3, with 7 bases lining up with TRBD2. CDR1 is SGHDT, CDR2 YYEEEE, per germline. The CDR3 runs to 15 residues. V trimming: 1 base; J trimming: 4 bases; junction bases outside the gene matches: 6. The CDR3 sequence is CASSLKTRGADTQYF. The CDR3 DNA reads as TGTGCCAGCAGCTTGAAGACCCGGGGGGCAGATACGCAGTATTTT.

The chain combines TRBV3-1 (or the pseudogene TRBV3-2) with TRBJ2-7, with D perhaps matching TRBD1 (6 bases). The V end lost 4 bases, the J end lost 9 bases, and 16 bases lay between the germline ends. The CDR3 runs to 13 residues. The germline V gene encodes CDR1 LGHDT and CDR2 YNNKEL (reference sequence). The CDR3 loop reads CASSLGAPIGQYF. As DNA, the CDR3 is TGTGCCAGCAGCCTGGGGGCCCCCATCGGGCAGTACTTC.

The V and J genes are TRBV5-4 and TRBJ2-5; 7 bases are shared with TRBD1. After removal of 5 bases from V and 0 bases from J, the junction contained 4 bases not matched to a gene. The CDR3 has 14 residues. CDR1 and CDR2 from the germline V gene are SGHNT and YYREEE (reference sequence). CDR3 nucleotide sequence: TGTGCCAGCAGGTCGGGACAGAACCAAGAGACCCAGTACTTC. Its protein product is CASRSGQNQETQYF.

This clone turned up a few times. The chain is built from TRBV9 and TRBJ2-2, with a possible D match to TRBD2 (6 bases). Germline V lookup: CDR1 SGDLS, CDR2 YYNGEE. CDR3 length: 17 residues. Trimming took off 4 bases at V and 4 bases at J, with 20 bases between the two ends. The CDR3 nucleotides are TGTGCCAGCAGCCCACACTTAATAGCGGAAGTCACCGGGGAGCTGTTTTTT. Its translation: CASSPHLIAEVTGELFF.

This clone was counted a single time. This chain connects TRBV19 to TRBJ1-2; 8 bases fit TRBD1. Trimming at V came to 7 bases and at J to 6 bases, leaving 10 bases not matched to a gene. In germline, CDR1 is LNHDA, CDR2 SQIVND (reference sequence). The CDR3 runs 14 residues. CDR3 sequence: CASKADRESDGYTF. In DNA form, the CDR3 reads TGTGCCAGTAAGGCGGACAGGGAATCCGATGGCTACACCTTC.

J is TRBJ1-5 and V is TRBV2, with TRBD1 identical over 7 bases. Germline values: CDR1 SNHLY, CDR2 FYNNEI. The CDR3 has 14 amino acids. The V gene end was trimmed by 5 bases and the J gene end by 5 bases; junction bases not matched to a gene: 6. CDR3 sequence: CASSSDRADQPQHF. The CDR3 nucleotides read TGTGCCAGCAGTTCCGACAGGGCGGATCAGCCCCAGCATTTT.

This chain links TRBV19 with TRBJ2-2, with 7 bases fitting TRBD2. There are 14 residues in the CDR3. V was clipped by 7 bases and J by 3 bases; unmatched bases: 5. CDR1 is LNHDA, CDR2 SQIVND, per germline (reference sequence). CDR3: CASKWGGDTGELFF. The CDR3 region has the DNA TGTGCCAGTAAATGGGGGGGAGACACCGGGGAGCTGTTTTTT.